This passage covers 18 T cell receptor beta chains from one sample sequenced in a study of identical twins. TCRdb reanalysed the 5' RACE reads using MiXCR and keeps one entry per CDR3 protein. Among approximately 300,000 distinct CDR3 sequences listed, over 8.5% were seen once. This same sample was also taken into another study, of yellow fever vaccine responses in identical twins.

Sample: CD8+ T cells sorted from blood. The receptors originated from a woman in her late teens or twenties in good health.

The rearrangement links TRBV6-2 or TRBV6-3 to TRBJ2-1; D is ambiguous. The CDR3 length is 13 residues. V shed 6 bases and J shed 6 bases, with 12 bases lying between them. CDR1 and CDR2 from the germline V gene are MNHEY and SVGEGT. The CDR3, as DNA: TGTGCCAGCAGCCTCCCCGAGTTCAATGAGCAGTTCTTC. Translated, it gives CASSLPEFNEQFF.

In its sample, this clonotype was seen many times. The V call is TRBV7-2, the J call TRBJ2-5; D possibly corresponds to TRBD1 (6 bases). Germline assignment: CDR1 SGHTA and CDR2 FQGNSA. Trimming pared 1 base from V and 6 bases from J, leaving 9 bases between. The CDR3 runs 13 residues. CDR3 coding DNA: TGTGCCAGCAGCTTAGTAGGGACAAAGACCCAGTACTTC. Protein product: CASSLVGTKTQYF.

This clonotype was recorded a few times. The chain recombines TRBV11-1 with TRBJ2-6; either TRBD1 or TRBD2 may fit D (5 bases each). Germline lookup yields CDR1 SGHAT and CDR2 FQDESV (reference sequence). Trimming cost V 7 bases and J 4 bases, with 26 bases left between them. This CDR3 spans 19 amino acids. CDR3 bases: TGTGCCAGCAACTACCTTACCCGGGACCCTGCTATAGGGGCCAACGTCCTGACTTTC. Protein: CASNYLTRDPAIGANVLTF.

The V gene is TRBV20-1, the J gene TRBJ2-3; TRBD1 agrees at 9 bases. The CDR3 covers 17 residues. V shed 0 bases and J 3 bases; nucleotides not matched to a gene: 10. Germline CDR1 is DFQATT and CDR2 is SNEGSKA (reference sequence). CDR3 loop: CSARDLGQGVVTDTQYF. The CDR3 DNA reads TGCAGTGCTAGAGATCTGGGACAGGGAGTTGTGACAGATACGCAGTATTTT.

The chain recombines TRBV3-1 with TRBJ2-7, with D unresolved. V lost 3 bases, J lost 0 bases, and 9 bases lay in between. The CDR3 is made up of 14 amino acids. Germline V gene sequence: CDR1 LGHDT, CDR2 YNNKEL (reference sequence). In DNA, the CDR3 is TGTGCCAGCAGCCAGCCAGCAATCTCCTACGAGCAGTACTTC. Residues: CASSQPAISYEQYF.

This chain links TRBV7-6 with TRBJ2-7; D is unclear. CDR1 SGHVS and CDR2 FNYEAQ come from the germline V gene. The CDR3 sequence is 15 residues long. Trimming pared 4 bases from V and 2 bases from J, leaving 15 bases between. The CDR3 DNA reads TGTGCCAGCAGCTCTGGGCCAACCGACGCCTACGAGCAGTACTTC. Protein: CASSSGPTDAYEQYF. Full variable domain (rest looked up from reference TRBV7-6 and TRBJ2-7): GAGVSQSPRYKVTKRGQDVALRCDPISGHVSLYWYRQALGQGPEFLTYFNYEAQQDKSGLPNDRFSAERPEGSISTLTIQRTEQRDSAMYRCASSSGPTDAYEQYFGPGTRLTVT.

The gene calls are TRBV10-3 and TRBJ2-7; 9 bases map to TRBD1. V was clipped by 3 bases and J by 1 base; unmatched bases: 4. The CDR3 is made up of 15 amino acids. Per germline, CDR1 ENHRY and CDR2 SYGVKD. The CDR3 DNA reads as TGTGCCATCAGTGAATCCGGGACAGGGTCCTACGAGCAGTACTTC. It yields the protein CAISESGTGSYEQYF.

This chain links TRBV29-1 with TRBJ2-2; D gene unclear. V was trimmed by 0 bases and J by 6 bases, leaving 8 bases between them. The CDR3 extends over 13 amino acids. Germline V gene lookup returns CDR1 SQVTM and CDR2 ANQGSEA. CDR3 in amino acids: CSVEDLLSGELFF. In DNA, the CDR3 is TGCAGCGTTGAAGATCTTTTGTCCGGGGAGCTGTTTTTT.

The chain recombines TRBV5-6 with TRBJ2-7; no reliable D call. The V gene's germline CDR1 is SGHDT and CDR2 YYEEEE. The length of the CDR3 is 11 residues. V dropped 4 bases and J dropped 4 bases, with 6 bases sitting between them. The CDR3 sequence: CASSAQYEQYF. The CDR3 nucleotides read TGTGCCAGCAGCGCTCAATACGAGCAGTACTTC. Filled out from reference TRBV5-6 and TRBJ2-7, the complete variable domain reads DAGVTQSPTHLIKTRGQQVTLRCSPKSGHDTVSWYQQALGQGPQFIFQYYEEEERQRGNFPDRFSGHQFPNYSSELNVNALLLGDSALYLCASSAQYEQYFGPGTRLTVT.

This clonotype was counted between two and nine times. The V gene is TRBV7-2, the J gene TRBJ2-1; 8 nucleotides line up with TRBD1. The V and J ends lost 0 bases and 8 bases, in that order; junction bases with no gene match: 3. The CDR3 covers 14 residues. Germline values: CDR1 SGHTA, CDR2 FQGNSA. CDR3 DNA sequence: TGTGCCAGCAGCTTAGCGGACAGGGAGGATGAGCAGTTCTTC. Translating gives CASSLADREDEQFF. Combining the CDR3 with reference TRBV7-2 and TRBJ2-1 gives the whole variable domain GAGVSQSPSNKVTEKGKDVELRCDPISGHTALYWYRQSLGQGLEFLIYFQGNSAPDKSGLPSDRFSAERTGGSVSTLTIQRTQQEDSAVYLCASSLADREDEQFFGPGTRLTVL.

This clonotype was seen at least ten times. The rearrangement uses TRBV6-1 and TRBJ2-3, with D perhaps matching TRBD1 (5 bases). Trimming took off 6 bases at V and 3 bases at J, with 13 bases between the two ends. Germline CDR1 MNHNS, CDR2 SASEGT. The length of the CDR3 is 14 residues. CDR3 nucleotide sequence: TGTGCCAGCAGCAAAGGGGAAGAAACAGATACGCAGTATTTT. It codes for CASSKGEETDTQYF.

The sample holds a few counts of this clonotype. The chain recombines TRBV5-1 with TRBJ2-7; 9 positions match TRBD1. Germline values: CDR1 SGHRS, CDR2 YFSETQ. After removal of 0 bases from V and 9 bases from J, the junction contained 10 bases not matched to a gene. The CDR3 runs 15 residues. The CDR3 region is CASSLASDRGIAQYF. The CDR3 coding sequence is TGCGCCAGCAGCTTGGCTTCGGACAGGGGAATCGCGCAGTACTTC.

This clonotype turned up a few times. The rearrangement links TRBV6-1 to TRBJ2-3; D could derive from TRBD1 or TRBD2 (5 bases each). The CDR3 runs 13 residues. CDR1 and CDR2 (germline): MNHNS, SASEGT. V was trimmed by 6 bases and J by 4 bases, leaving 11 bases between them. The CDR3 loop reads CASRGPGADTQYF. Here the CDR3 DNA reads TGTGCCAGCAGGGGGCCCGGGGCAGATACGCAGTATTTT.

This clonotype was seen only a few times. This chain links TRBV11-2 with TRBJ2-5; no reliable D call. V lost 1 base, J lost 5 bases, and 11 bases lay in between. The CDR3 loop spans 14 amino acids. Looked up from germline, CDR1 is SGHAT and CDR2 is FQNNGV. CDR3 loop: CASSLGARRETQYF. Here the CDR3 DNA reads TGTGCCAGCAGCTTAGGTGCTCGACGGGAGACCCAGTACTTC.

The genes are TRBV5-6 and TRBJ2-7, with a tentative D call TRBD1 (6 bases). CDR1 and CDR2 from the germline V gene are SGHDT and YYEEEE. The germline V and J ends were trimmed by 0 bases and 4 bases, with 11 bases remaining between them. This CDR3 comprises 14 residues. CDR3 region: CASSLANRGYEQYF. DNA of the CDR3: TGTGCCAGCAGCTTGGCCAATAGGGGGTACGAGCAGTACTTC.

This clonotype showed up many times. The genes are TRBV12-5 and TRBJ2-1; a possible D gene is TRBD2 (6 bases). Trimming removed 1 base at V and 6 bases at J, with 10 bases between. The CDR3 consists of 14 residues. CDR1 is LGHNT, CDR2 FRNRAP, per germline. Here the CDR3 reads CASGLGDSPNEQFF. DNA for the CDR3: TGTGCTAGTGGTTTGGGGGACTCCCCCAATGAGCAGTTCTTC.

J is TRBJ1-1 and V is TRBV7-9, with D perhaps TRBD1 (6 bases). With 5 bases removed from V and 1 base from J, the gap between germline ends came to 14 bases. From germline, CDR1 is SEHNR and CDR2 FQNEAQ (reference sequence). The CDR3 loop spans 15 amino acids. CDR3 DNA: TGTGCCAGCAGCCCAGAGGGACACCAGAACACTGAAGCTTTCTTT. Amino acid sequence: CASSPEGHQNTEAFF.

The V call is TRBV25-1, the J call TRBJ1-2; tentative D call: TRBD1 (5 bases). The CDR3 is made up of 15 amino acids. CDR1 and CDR2 from the germline V gene are MGHDK and SYGVNS. Trimming cost V 3 bases and J 4 bases, with 15 bases left between them. CDR3 sequence (DNA): TGTGCCAGCAGTGACTCCGCGGACACATTCTATGGCTACACCTTC. Protein product: CASSDSADTFYGYTF.